This TCR beta chain was sequenced for a study of cytomegalovirus exposure and HLA in healthy donors. About the research overall: An early release of data contained 70 million to 95 million unique TCRs, which came from HLA-typed donors. Findings of the study overall: Data from an earlier analysis indicated that most TCR beta V segments were productive either about 90% or about 30% of the time. Exclusion applied to some V segments, including TRBV6-2 and TRBV6-3, as they were indistinguishable.

Healthy people donating bone marrow made up the donors. As to this clone: Its cognate antigen is unknown.

It was with 60 Vbeta and 13 Jbeta primers that the PCR ran. Using immunoSEQ multiplex PCR, the repertoire was profiled, and TCRdb retains in-frame clones only, with some absent. The sample shows 200,000 to 250,000 clones, around 85% of them seen only once. Germline V CDR1 and CDR2: SGHVS, FNYEAQ. The CDR3 extends over 15 amino acids. The V gene lost 5 bases and the J gene lost 4 bases, with 15 bases spanning the gap. This sequence originates from a man over 45 in good health and CMV-seronegative. This rearrangement joins TRBV7-6 to TRBJ2-1; D gene uncertain. Sequenced sample: PBMCs. CDR3 DNA: TGTGCCAGCAGCCTTAGGCGCGGTCAGTACAATGAGCAGTTCTTC. This encodes CASSLRRGQYNEQFF.